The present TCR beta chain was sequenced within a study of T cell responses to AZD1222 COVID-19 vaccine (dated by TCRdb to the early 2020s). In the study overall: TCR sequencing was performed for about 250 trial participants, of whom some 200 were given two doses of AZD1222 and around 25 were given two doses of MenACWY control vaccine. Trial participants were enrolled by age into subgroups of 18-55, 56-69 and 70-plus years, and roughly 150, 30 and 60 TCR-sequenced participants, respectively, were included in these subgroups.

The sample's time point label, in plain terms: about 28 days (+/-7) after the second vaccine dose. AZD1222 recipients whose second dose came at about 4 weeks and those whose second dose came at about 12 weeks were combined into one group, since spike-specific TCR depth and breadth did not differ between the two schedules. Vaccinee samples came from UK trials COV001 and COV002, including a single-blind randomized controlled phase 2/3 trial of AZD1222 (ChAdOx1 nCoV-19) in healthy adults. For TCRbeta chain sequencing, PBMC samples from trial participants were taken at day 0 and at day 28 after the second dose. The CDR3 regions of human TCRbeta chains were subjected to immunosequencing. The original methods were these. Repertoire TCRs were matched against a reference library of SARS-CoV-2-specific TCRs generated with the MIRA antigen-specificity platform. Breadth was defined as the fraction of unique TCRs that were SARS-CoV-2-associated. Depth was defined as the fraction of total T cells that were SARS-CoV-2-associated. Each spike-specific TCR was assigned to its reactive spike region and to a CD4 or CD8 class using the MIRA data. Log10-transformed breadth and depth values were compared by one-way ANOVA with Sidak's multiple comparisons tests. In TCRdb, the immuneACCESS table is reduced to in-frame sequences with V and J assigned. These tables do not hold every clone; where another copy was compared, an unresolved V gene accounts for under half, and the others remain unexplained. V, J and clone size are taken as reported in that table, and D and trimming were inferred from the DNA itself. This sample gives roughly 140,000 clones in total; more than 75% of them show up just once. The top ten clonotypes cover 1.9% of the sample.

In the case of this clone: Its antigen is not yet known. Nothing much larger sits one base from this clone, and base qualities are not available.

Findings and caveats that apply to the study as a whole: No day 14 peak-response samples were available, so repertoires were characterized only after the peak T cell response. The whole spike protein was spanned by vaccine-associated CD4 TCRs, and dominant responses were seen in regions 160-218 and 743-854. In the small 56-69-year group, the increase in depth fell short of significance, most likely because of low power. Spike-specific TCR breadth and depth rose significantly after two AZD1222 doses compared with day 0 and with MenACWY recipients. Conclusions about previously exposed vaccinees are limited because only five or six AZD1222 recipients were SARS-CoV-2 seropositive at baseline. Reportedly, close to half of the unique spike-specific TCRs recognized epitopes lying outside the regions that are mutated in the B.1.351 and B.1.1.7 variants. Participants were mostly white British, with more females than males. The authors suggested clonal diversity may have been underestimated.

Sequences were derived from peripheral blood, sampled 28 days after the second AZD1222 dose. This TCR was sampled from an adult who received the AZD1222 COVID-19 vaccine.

The DNA sequence is as follows: TGCGCCAGCAGCCAAGCCGGATTTTTGGACGAGCAGTACTTC. This encodes CASSQAGFLDEQYF. The chain is assembled from TRBV4-1 and TRBJ2-7; the D gene is not confidently resolved. Sequences MGHRA (CDR1) and YSYEKL (CDR2) are obtained from the germline V gene. Its CDR3 holds 14 amino acids, cysteine through phenylalanine. Only the CDR3 region is kept as DNA, spanning 42 bases read in frame from base 1. The junction carries 12 bases between V and J, which are trimmed by 1 base and 5 bases respectively.